This T cell receptor beta chain was identified during a study of T-cell memory formation after mild COVID-19 (dated by TCRdb to the early 2020s). About the study as a whole: Most TCR sequence clusters were specific to one of the two donors. The cohort was made up of two young adult volunteers, one female and one male, who were previously healthy. Longitudinal TCRalpha and TCRbeta repertoire sequencing tracked T-cell clones expanding and contracting after mild COVID-19 in two donors. General conclusions and limits of the study: Contracting CD4+ clones were located mainly in the CM and EM memory subsets, whereas CD8+ clones were found to be enriched in EMRA. Some responding clones were detected in pre-infection memory, which suggested that pre-existing cross-reactive memory T cells had joined the SARS-CoV-2 response. The study covered only two mild cases, and larger cohorts including severe cases with pre-infection samples were considered necessary. From day 15 to 85, contracting clones showed balanced CD4/CD8 phenotypes, whereas a second wave of clones that expanded from day 15 to 37 leaned towards CD4+. SARS-CoV-2 specificity was not confirmed for the second-wave clones peaking on day 37.

This clonotype was recorded once. Its target antigen remains unknown. No base-level quality is on record; no much larger clone is a single base apart. The CDR3 starts with the cysteine, ends with the phenylalanine, and has 16 residues. The kept DNA is CDR3 alone, 48 bases in frame from the first base. CDR1 and CDR2 are read off the germline V gene as SGHNT and YENEEA. The V and J ends are trimmed by 2 bases and 5 bases, leaving 16 bases between them. Ficoll-Paque density gradient centrifugation was the method used to isolate PBMCs. Sequencing was carried out with an Illumina NovaSeq 6000. Using 5'RACE with constant-segment primers, TCRalpha and TCRbeta cDNA libraries were constructed, with sample barcodes and unique molecular identifiers added in the process. Trizol reagent was used to extract RNA from every sample. Amplification of the libraries took two PCR steps, and the second step added a second sample barcode plus Illumina TruSeq adapters. Sequencing of the libraries was done on an Illumina NovaSeq, producing 2 x 150 bp paired-end reads. The original methods were these. Demultiplexing of reads and collapsing into UMI-guided consensus sequences were performed with migec v1.2.7. Using mixcr v2.1.11, UMI consensuses were aligned to TRA and TRB V and J templates and then assembled into clonotypes. A clonotype was counted as expanded or contracted only when both edgeR and NoisET called the clonotype significant, with the noise models trained on biological replicates. For edgeR calls, the thresholds were a false discovery rate-adjusted p below 0.01 and a log2 fold-change of 1. PCA with hierarchical clustering of max-normalized trajectories of the 1000 most abundant clonotypes was used as exploratory dynamics analysis. The CD4 or CD8 phenotype of responding clones was assigned using the separately sequenced CD4+ and CD8+ repertoires. Clones were called with MiXCR by TCRdb after fastp trimmed the public reads at Q25, and only in-frame beta chains were retained. Each entry is one CDR3 protein sequence, shown with its most common DNA and genes. The authors' filters were not applied to this entry. This sample has 210,000 or so distinct CDR3 sequences in its table, and roughly 30% of those were observed once. The top ten clonotypes cover roughly 10% of the sample.

The chain was built from TRBV11-3 and TRBJ2-1; no D gene can be assigned with confidence. This clonotype was sampled from an adult woman who had mild COVID-19 (a few samples of this study predate the infection). The sample titles of this study are shuffled in the database, so cell type and time point are left out; the donor was told from shared clones. Sequenced material: PBMCs or a T cell subset sorted from them (not recorded which). DNA sequence: TGTGCCAGCAGCTTACCCCCACTAATCCTCCACAATGAGCAGTTCTTC. Its coded protein is CASSLPPLILHNEQFF.